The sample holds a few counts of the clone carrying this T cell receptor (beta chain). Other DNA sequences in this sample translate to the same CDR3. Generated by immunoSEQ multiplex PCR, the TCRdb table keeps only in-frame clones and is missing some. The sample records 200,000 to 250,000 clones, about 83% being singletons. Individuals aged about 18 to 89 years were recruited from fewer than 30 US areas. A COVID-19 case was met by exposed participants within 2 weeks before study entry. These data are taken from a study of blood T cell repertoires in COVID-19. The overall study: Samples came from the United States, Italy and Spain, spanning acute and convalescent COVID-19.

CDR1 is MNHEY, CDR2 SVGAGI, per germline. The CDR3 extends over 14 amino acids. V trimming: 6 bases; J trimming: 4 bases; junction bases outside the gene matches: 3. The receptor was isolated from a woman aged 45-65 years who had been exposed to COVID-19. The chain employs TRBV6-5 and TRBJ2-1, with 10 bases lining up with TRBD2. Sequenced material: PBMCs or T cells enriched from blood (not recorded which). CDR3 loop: CASSSGGAYNEQFF. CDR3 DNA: TGTGCCAGCAGCAGCGGGGGGGCTTACAATGAGCAGTTCTTC.